The text below deals with one TCR beta chain. This clone was seen just once. No cognate antigen has been identified for it. Per-nucleotide qualities are absent, and no much larger clonotype sits a single base away. These data are taken from a study of Tregs in tolerant kidney transplant recipients (dated by TCRdb to between 2018 and 2020). Regarding the research as a whole: The study applied TCRbeta sequencing to find donor-specific regulatory T cells before combined kidney and bone marrow transplantation and then followed those same cells after transplant. TCRbeta repertoire sequencing was used in 3 healthy controls to compare several methods for expanding Tregs specific for an allogeneic donor.

Thawed PBMCs were FACS-sorted into unstimulated Tregs (CD4+CD25+CD127-), CD4+ non-Tregs (CD4+CD25-), CD4 cells and CD8 cells. Blood from healthy controls was obtained either from healthy volunteers or as purchased buffy coats. Healthy control blood was processed to PBMCs by Ficoll density gradient and cryopreserved, and patient PBMCs were collected before and after transplant. Points the paper makes about the study in general: Because only a small number of patients were included, the study had limitations, and the results will need to be validated in larger populations as well as under other immunosuppression protocols. Biological reproducibility was not directly addressed, though technical replication error appeared minimal. Expanding Tregs with activated donor B cells appeared to identify the most biologically relevant and donor-specific TCRbeta repertoire.

For TCRbeta CDR3 sequencing, genomic DNA from the sorted cells was extracted using the QIAGEN DNeasy Blood and Tissue Kit. High-throughput TCRbeta CDR3 sequencing, which included PCR amplification with bias correction and internal controls, was done commercially through immunoSEQ. The paper's processing steps were these. Unique productive TCRbeta sequences were defined by CDR3 nucleotide sequence where primers matched, otherwise by CDR3 amino acid sequence with Vbeta and Jbeta genes. Sorting error was corrected by removing sequences shared between sorted populations at a frequency ratio of 2:1 or less, and the remaining shared sequences were assigned to the higher population. Sequences were defined as donor-reactive when expanded at least 5-fold in CFSE-low cells versus unstimulated cells and present at a frequency of at least 0.01% in CFSE-low cells. Jensen-Shannon divergence, calculated on the top 100 TCRbeta sequences ranked by frequency, was used to quantify repertoire divergence. For any sample with multiple sequencing runs, sorting error was corrected in each run separately before the runs were pooled. The immuneACCESS repertoire file appears here via TCRdb, limited to in-frame rearrangements. These files lack a portion of the clones; in checked studies, under half of the deficit traces to unresolved V genes, and the cause of the others is not known. The D gene and trimming were derived from the DNA, and the V and J assignments and clone size from that table. This sample comprises 200,000 to 300,000 clones, approximately 84% of them detected only once. The top ten constitute around 0.64% of the sample.

Trimming removed 5 bases from V and 8 bases from J, leaving 16 bases between the germline ends. Including the terminal cysteine and phenylalanine, the CDR3 comprises 13 residues. Only the CDR3 DNA stays, 39 bases, in frame from base 1. As encoded in the germline V gene, CDR1 is MNHEY while CDR2 is SVGAGI. The source is a human donor in good health. Sequencing input: CD4+ T cells from blood. The chain links TRBV6-5 with TRBJ2-7; D gene: possibly TRBD2, on 7 matching bases. The sequence in DNA is TGTGCCAGCAGTGAAAGCGGGGACACGAAGCAGTACTTC. Translated, it gives CASSESGDTKQYF.